The source of this T cell receptor (beta chain) is a study of shared clonotypes between healthy human individuals (dated by TCRdb to 2020 to 2021). In the study overall: A couple of women and three men aged 18 to 49 years were included in the cohort. For each donor, CD4 naive and CD4 memory were each given three plates, CD8 naive was given two plates, and CD8 memory was given one plate. The study deeply sequenced blood TCR repertoires of about 5 healthy adults to estimate repertoire size and the extent of clonotype sharing between individuals. Different laboratories and diverse techniques were used to prepare libraries and sequence TCR repertoires, to increase sequencing depth and limit assay-specific biases. Each donor's leukapheresis produced roughly between about 0.9 and 9.5 billion PBMCs. Paper-wide results and their limitations: Pairwise subsampling indicated that sequencing depth was expected to affect the degree of clonotype sharing among donors. Higher generation probabilities were observed for clonotypes shared by all four sorted-subset donors than for non-shared clonotypes. Sampling was restricted to blood, and TCR repertoires in tissue are likely to differ from TCR repertoires in blood. Approximately 4.8% of naive CD4, roughly 3.6% of naive CD8, roughly 2.5% of memory CD4, and about 0.4% of memory CD8 clonotypes were shared across four donors. Because the study included only a small number of donors, the genetic and exposure-history diversity represented was limited. Even with the large sequencing depth, rarefaction of the sorted-subset datasets indicated that sequencing was incomplete. Estimated clonotype richness was generally larger for naive than for memory subsets.

Healthy HIV-negative adults with no recently reported acute infections or vaccinations were included as donors. All donors were Caucasian adults living in Nashville, Tennessee, USA. CD4+ T cells were enriched by magnetic negative selection; naive cells were then positively selected on CD45RA, and the negative fraction formed the memory subset. Blood was obtained by leukapheresis, after which PBMCs were separated by Ficoll-Histopaque density gradient centrifugation and cryopreserved in liquid nitrogen vapor phase. Analytical flow cytometry was used to check the purity and quantity of every magnetically sorted T cell population. Genomic DNA was isolated from every sorted fraction and measured by UV absorbance on a Nanodrop 2000c. With regard to this clone: This receptor's antigen is unknown. One base away there is no much larger clone; base qualities are not given.

Using the deep immunoSEQ assay, TCR CDR3 regions were amplified from genomic DNA by multiplex PCR. For each cell subset, the extracted genomic DNA was distributed evenly across all wells of several immunoSEQ 96-well plates, and each plate served as one replicate. For sorted subsets, around 200 ng genomic DNA, equal to 25,000 to 35,000 T cell genomes, was loaded into each replicate PCR. Purified libraries were measured with a Qubit 3.0 fluorometer, size-checked on a Bioanalyzer 2100, and measured again with the KAPA Library Quantification kit. Every immunoSEQ 96-well plate was sequenced on a dedicated single-read 150-cycle Illumina NextSeq 550 flow cell. Concerning the study's data processing: Because the immunoSEQ output held only junctional sequences and lacked quality scores, the filtering could not match the filtering applied to full-length reads. Sequences were annotated with PyIR, a Python wrapper for IgBLAST v1.9, using IMGT germline references to assign V/J genes and CDR3. Reads with weak V/J assignments (E-value above 1e-6), missing CDR3, stop codons, out-of-frame junctions, or ambiguous translated residues were removed. V3J clonotypes were defined by identical inferred V gene, J gene, and CDR3 amino acid sequence. To compute the percentage overlap between repertoires, the number of shared unique clonotypes was divided by the size of the smaller repertoire. RTK rarefaction, the Chao1 estimator, and Recon v2.1 estimates of unobserved clonotypes were used to assess repertoire richness. Generation probabilities for all TCRbeta clonotypes obtained by the gDNA method from four donors were computed using OLGA. TCRdb obtained this table from immuneACCESS and retained in-frame rearrangements with V and J assigned. These tables miss some clones; where compared with another copy, unresolved V genes account for less than half of the shortfall, and the remainder is unexplained. Clone size and V and J calls were adopted from that table, with D and trimming inferred from the DNA. The sample profile shows 2.5 million or so clones; more than 80% of them were found once. The ten largest make up roughly 0.13% of the sample.

The sample comprised naive CD4+ T cells sorted from blood. Sample cell subset or site, as interpreted from the label and publication: CD45RA+ positively selected. The sequence was obtained from a man between 18 and 35 years old in good health.

In nucleotides, the sequence is TGTGCCAGCAGCGCGACAGGGGGCTACGGCACAGATACGCAGTATTTT. This sequence encodes CASSATGGYGTDTQYF. The rearranged segments are TRBV9 and TRBJ2-3, with 10 central nucleotides matching TRBD1. The CDR3 contains 16 residues, cysteine and phenylalanine counted. Of all the DNA, just the CDR3 is kept, 48 bases in frame from base 1. After removal of 3 bases from V and 1 base from J, the junction retains 5 bases not matched to a gene. Sequences SGDLS (CDR1) and YYNGEE (CDR2) are obtained from the germline V gene.